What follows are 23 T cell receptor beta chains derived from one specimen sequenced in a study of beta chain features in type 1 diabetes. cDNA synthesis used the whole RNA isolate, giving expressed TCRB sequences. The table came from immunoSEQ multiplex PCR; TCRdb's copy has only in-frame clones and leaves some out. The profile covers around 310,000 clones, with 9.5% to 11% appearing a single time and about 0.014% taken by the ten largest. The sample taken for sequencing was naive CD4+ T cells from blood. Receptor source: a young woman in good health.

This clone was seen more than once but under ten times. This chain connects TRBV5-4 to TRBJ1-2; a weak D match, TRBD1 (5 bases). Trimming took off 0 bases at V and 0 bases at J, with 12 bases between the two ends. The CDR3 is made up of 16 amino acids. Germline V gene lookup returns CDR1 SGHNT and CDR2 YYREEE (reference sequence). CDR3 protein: CASSLESGRTNYGYTF. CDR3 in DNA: TGTGCCAGCAGCTTGGAGTCAGGGCGGACTAACTATGGCTACACCTTC.

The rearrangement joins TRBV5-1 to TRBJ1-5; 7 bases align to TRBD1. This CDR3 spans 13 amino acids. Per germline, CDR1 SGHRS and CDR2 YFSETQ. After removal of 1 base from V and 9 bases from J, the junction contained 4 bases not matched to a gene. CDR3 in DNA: TGCGCCAGCAGCTTGACAGGGGAATTGCCCCAGCATTTT. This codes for CASSLTGELPQHF.

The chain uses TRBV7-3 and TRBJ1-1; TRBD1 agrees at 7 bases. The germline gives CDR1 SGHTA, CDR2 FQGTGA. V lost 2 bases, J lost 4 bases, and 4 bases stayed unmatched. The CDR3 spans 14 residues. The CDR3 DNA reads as TGTGCCAGCAGCTTACAGGGGGGTGGCACTGAAGCTTTCTTT. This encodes CASSLQGGGTEAFF.

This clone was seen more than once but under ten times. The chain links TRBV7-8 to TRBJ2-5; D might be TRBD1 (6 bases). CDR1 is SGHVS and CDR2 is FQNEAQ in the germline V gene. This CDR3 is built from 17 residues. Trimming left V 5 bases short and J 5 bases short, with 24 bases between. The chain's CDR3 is CASSGHERTDPWETQYF. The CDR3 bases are TGTGCCAGCAGCGGCCACGAGAGGACAGACCCTTGGGAGACCCAGTACTTC.

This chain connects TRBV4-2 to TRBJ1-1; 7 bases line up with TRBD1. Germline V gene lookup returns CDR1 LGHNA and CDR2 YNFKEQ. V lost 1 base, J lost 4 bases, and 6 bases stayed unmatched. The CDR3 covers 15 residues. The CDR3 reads CASSQGGQYRTEAFF. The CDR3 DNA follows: TGTGCCAGCAGCCAAGGGGGACAGTATCGCACTGAAGCTTTCTTT.

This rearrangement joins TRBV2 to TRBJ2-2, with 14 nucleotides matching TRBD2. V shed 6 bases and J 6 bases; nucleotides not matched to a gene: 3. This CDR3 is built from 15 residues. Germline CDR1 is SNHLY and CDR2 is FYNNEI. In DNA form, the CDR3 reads TGTGCCAGCAGGGGACTAGCGGGAGCCCCCGGGGAGCTGTTTTTT. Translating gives CASRGLAGAPGELFF.

The CDR3 loop is CASSEVGFNEQFF. CDR3 bases: TGTGCCAGCAGTGAAGTGGGCTTCAATGAGCAGTTCTTC. The J gene is TRBJ2-1, the V gene TRBV2; D gene uncertain. Germline CDR1 and CDR2: SNHLY and FYNNEI. V gave up 1 base and J gave up 6 bases, with 7 bases separating them. CDR3 length: 13 residues. The whole variable domain, filled in from reference TRBV2 and TRBJ2-1, reads EPEVTQTPSHQVTQMGQEVILRCVPISNHLYFYWYRQILGQKVEFLVSFYNNEISEKSEIFDDQFSVERPDGSNFTLKIRSTKLEDSAMYFCASSEVGFNEQFFGPGTRLTVL.

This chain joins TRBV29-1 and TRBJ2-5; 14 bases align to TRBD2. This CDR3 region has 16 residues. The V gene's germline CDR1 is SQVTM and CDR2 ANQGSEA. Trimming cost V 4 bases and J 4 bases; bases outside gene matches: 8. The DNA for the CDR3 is TGCAGCGTTGTGCCCCCGGGACTAGCGGGAGCAGAGACCCAGTACTTC. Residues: CSVVPPGLAGAETQYF.

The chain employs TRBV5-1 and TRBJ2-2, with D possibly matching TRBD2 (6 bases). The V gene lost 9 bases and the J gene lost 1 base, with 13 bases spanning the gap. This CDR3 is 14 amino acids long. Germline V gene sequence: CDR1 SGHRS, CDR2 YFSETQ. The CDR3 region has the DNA TGCGCCACCTCGGAGGGCCAGAACACCGGGGAGCTGTTTTTT. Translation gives CATSEGQNTGELFF.

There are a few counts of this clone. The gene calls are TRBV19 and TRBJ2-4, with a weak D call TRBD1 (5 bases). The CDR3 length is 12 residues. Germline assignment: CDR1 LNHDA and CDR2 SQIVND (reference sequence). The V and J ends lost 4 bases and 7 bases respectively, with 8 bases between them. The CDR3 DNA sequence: TGTGCCAGTAGTACATCAGGGAACATTCAGTACTTC. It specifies CASSTSGNIQYF.

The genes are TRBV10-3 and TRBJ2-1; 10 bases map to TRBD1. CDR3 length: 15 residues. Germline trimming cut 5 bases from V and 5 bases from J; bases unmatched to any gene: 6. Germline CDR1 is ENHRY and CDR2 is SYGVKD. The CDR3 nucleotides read TGTGCCATCAGTTCAACCGGGACAGGGGACAATGAGCAGTTCTTC. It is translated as CAISSTGTGDNEQFF.

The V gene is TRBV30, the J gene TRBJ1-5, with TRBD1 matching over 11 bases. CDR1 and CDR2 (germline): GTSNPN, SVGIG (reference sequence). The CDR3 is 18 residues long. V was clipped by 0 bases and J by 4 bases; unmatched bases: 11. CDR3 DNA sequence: TGTGCCTGGAGTGTACGGCCTTTAGGACAGGGGGCGAATCAGCCCCAGCATTTT. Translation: CAWSVRPLGQGANQPQHF.

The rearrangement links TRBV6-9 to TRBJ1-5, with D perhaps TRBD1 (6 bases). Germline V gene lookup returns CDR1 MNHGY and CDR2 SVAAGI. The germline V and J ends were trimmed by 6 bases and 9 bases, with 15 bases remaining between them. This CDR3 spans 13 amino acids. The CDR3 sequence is CASRGDTSRPQHF. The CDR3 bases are TGTGCCAGCAGGGGGGACACCTCCCGGCCCCAGCATTTT.

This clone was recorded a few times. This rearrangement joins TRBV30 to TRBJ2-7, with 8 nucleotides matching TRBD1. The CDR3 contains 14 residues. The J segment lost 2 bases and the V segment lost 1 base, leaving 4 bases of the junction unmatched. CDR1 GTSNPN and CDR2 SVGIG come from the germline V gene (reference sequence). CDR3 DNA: TGTGCCTGGAGTGGGCGGACAGGGACCTACGAGCAGTACTTC. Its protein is CAWSGRTGTYEQYF.

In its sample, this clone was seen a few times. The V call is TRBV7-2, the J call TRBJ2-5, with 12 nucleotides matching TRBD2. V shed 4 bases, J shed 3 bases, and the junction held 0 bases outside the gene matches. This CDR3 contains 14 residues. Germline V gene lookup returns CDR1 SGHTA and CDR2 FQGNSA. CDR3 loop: CASSWTSGEETQYF. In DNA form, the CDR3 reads TGTGCCAGCAGCTGGACTAGCGGGGAAGAGACCCAGTACTTC.

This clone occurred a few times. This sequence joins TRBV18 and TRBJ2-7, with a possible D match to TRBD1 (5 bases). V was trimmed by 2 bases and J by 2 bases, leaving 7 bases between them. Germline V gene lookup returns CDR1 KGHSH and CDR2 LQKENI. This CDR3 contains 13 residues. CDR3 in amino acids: CASSPDRTYEQYF. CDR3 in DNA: TGTGCCAGCTCACCAGACAGAACCTACGAGCAGTACTTC.

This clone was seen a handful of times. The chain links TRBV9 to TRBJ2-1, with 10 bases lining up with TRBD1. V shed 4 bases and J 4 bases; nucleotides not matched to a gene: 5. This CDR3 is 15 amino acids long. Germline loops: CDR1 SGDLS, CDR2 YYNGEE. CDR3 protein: CASSRTGGSYNEQFF. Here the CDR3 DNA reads TGTGCCAGCAGCCGGACAGGGGGATCTTACAATGAGCAGTTCTTC.

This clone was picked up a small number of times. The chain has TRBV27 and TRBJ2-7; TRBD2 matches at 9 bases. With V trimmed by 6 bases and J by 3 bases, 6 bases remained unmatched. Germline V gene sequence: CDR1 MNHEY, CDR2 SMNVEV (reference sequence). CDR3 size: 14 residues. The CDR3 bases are TGTGCCAGCAGGAGGACTAGCGTATTCTACGAGCAGTACTTC. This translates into CASRRTSVFYEQYF.

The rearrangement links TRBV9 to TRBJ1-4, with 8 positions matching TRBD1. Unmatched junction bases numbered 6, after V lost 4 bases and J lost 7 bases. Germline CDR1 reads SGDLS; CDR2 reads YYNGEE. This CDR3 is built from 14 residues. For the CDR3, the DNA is TGTGCCAGCAGCTCTGACAGGGGTGGTGAAAAACTGTTTTTT. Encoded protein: CASSSDRGGEKLFF. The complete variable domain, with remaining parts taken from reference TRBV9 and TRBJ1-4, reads DSGVTQTPKHLITATGQRVTLRCSPRSGDLSVYWYQQSLDQGLQFLIQYYNGEERAKGNILERFSAQQFPDLHSELNLSSLELGDSALYFCASSSDRGGEKLFFGSGTQLSVL.

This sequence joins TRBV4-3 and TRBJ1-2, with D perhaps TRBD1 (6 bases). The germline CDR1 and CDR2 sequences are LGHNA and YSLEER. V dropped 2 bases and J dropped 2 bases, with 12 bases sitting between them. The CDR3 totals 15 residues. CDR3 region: CASSQKADRNYGYTF. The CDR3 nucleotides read TGCGCCAGCAGCCAAAAGGCGGACAGAAACTATGGCTACACCTTC.

The chain's CDR3 is CATSRGDGTYNEQFF. CDR3 nucleotide sequence: TGTGCCACCAGCAGAGGGGATGGGACTTACAATGAGCAGTTCTTC. The gene calls are TRBV15 and TRBJ2-1; TRBD2 is a possible D gene (6 bases). CDR3 length: 15 amino acids. Trimming shortened V by 1 base and J by 4 bases, and 11 bases separated the two germline ends. CDR1 and CDR2 (germline): LNHNV, YYDKDF (reference sequence).

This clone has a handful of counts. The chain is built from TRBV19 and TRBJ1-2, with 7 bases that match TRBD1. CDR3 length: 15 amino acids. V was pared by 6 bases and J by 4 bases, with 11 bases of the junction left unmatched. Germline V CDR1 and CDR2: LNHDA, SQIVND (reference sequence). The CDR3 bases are TGTGCCAGTAGGAAGGGGACAGTTGATTTCTATGGCTACACCTTC. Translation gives CASRKGTVDFYGYTF.

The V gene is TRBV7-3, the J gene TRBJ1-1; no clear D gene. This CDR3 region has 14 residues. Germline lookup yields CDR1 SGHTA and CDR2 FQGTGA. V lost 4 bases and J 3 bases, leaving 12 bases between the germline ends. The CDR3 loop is CASSSQSSDTEAFF. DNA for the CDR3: TGTGCCAGCAGCTCCCAATCAAGCGACACTGAAGCTTTCTTT.